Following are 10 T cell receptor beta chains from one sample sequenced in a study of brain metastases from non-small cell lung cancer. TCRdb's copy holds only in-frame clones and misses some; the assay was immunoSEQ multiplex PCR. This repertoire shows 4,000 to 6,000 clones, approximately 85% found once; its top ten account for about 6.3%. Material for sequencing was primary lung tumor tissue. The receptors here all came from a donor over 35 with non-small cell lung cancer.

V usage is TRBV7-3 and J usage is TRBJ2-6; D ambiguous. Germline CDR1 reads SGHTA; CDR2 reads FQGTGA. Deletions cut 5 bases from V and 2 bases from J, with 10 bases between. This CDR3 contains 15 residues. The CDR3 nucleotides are TGTGCCAGCAGCACCCCGCTGCCTGGGGCCAACGTCCTGACTTTC. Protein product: CASSTPLPGANVLTF. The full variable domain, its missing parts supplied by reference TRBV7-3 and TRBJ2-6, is GAGVSQTPSNKVTEKGKYVELRCDPISGHTALYWYRQSLGQGPEFLIYFQGTGAADDSGLPNDRFFAVRPEGSVSTLKIQRTERGDSAVYLCASSTPLPGANVLTFGAGSRLTVL.

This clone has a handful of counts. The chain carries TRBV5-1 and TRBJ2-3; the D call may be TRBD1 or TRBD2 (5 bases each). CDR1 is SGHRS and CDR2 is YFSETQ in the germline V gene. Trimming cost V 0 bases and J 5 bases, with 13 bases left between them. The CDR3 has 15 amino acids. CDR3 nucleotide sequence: TGCGCCAGCAGCTTGGTTGGGGGTAGGATAGATACGCAGTATTTT. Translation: CASSLVGGRIDTQYF.

CDR3 DNA sequence: TGTGCCAGCGCACTGGAGGGGAACACCGGGGAGCTGTTTTTT. Translating gives CASALEGNTGELFF. V is TRBV6-4 and J is TRBJ2-2, with D possibly being TRBD2 (6 bases). The CDR3 loop spans 14 amino acids. Trimming cost V 8 bases and J 1 base, with 11 bases left between them. Germline values: CDR1 MRHNA, CDR2 SNTAGT.

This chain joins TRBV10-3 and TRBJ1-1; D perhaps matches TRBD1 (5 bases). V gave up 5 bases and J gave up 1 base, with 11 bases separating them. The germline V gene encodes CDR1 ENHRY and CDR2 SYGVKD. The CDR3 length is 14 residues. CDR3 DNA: TGTGCCATCAGTTCAGGGCGAAGGAACACTGAAGCTTTCTTT. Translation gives CAISSGRRNTEAFF.

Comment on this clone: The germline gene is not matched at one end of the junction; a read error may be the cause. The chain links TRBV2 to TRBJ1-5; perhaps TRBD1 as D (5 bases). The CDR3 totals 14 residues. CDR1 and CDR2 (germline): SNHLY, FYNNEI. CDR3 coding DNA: TGTGCCAGCACCGCGGGGGTGAGCAATCAGCCCCAACATTTT. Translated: CASTAGVSNQPQHF.

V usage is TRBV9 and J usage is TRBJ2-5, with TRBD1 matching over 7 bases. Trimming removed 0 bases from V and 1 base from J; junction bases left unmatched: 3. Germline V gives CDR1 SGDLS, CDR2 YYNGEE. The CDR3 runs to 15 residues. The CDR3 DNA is TGTGCCAGCAGCGTAGTAGGACAGGCCCAAGAGACCCAGTACTTC. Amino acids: CASSVVGQAQETQYF.

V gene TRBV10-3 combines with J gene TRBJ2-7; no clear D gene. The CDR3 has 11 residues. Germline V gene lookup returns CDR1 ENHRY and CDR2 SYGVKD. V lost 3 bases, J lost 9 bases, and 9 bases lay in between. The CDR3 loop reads CAISESAAQYF. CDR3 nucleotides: TGTGCCATCAGTGAATCAGCTGCGCAGTACTTC.

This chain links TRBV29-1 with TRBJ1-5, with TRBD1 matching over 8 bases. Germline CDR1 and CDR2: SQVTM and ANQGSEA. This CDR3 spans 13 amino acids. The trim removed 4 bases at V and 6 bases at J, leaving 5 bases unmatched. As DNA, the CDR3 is TGCAGCGTTGCCCAGGGGGCAGGTCAGCCCCAGCATTTT. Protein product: CSVAQGAGQPQHF.

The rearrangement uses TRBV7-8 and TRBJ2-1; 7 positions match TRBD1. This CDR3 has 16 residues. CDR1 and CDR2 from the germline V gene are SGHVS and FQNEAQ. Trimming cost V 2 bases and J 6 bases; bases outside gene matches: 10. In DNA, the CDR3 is TGTGCCAGCAGCTTAATCCCCGGGACAGCCGGCAATGAGCAGTTCTTC. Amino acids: CASSLIPGTAGNEQFF.

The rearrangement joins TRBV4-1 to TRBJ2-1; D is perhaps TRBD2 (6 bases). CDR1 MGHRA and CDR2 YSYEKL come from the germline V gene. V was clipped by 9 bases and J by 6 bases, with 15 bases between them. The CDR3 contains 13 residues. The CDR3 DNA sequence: TGCGCCAGTGGAGACGGGAGCGGCAATGAGCAGTTCTTC. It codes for CASGDGSGNEQFF.